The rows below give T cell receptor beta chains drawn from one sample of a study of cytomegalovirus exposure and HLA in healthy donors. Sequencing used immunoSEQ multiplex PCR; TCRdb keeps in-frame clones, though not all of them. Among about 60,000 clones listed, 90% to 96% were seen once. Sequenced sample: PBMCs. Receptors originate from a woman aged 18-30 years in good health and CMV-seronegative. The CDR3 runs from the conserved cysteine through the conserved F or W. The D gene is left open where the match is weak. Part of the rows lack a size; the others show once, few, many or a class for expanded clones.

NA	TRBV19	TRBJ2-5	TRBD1	CASSIGARTGEGLNDQETQYF	TGTGCCAGTAGTATAGGGGCGAGGACAGGGGAAGGGCTAAACGACCAAGAGACCCAGTACTTC
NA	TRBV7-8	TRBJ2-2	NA	CASSRRGVDTGELFF	TGTGCCAGCAGCCGCAGGGGGGTAGACACCGGGGAGCTGTTTTTT
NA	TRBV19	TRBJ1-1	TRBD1	CASSISGTGGTEAFF	TGTGCCAGTAGTATCTCCGGGACAGGGGGGACTGAAGCTTTCTTT
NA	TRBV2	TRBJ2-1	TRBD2	CASSQPGLAGGDEQFF	TGTGCCAGCAGTCAACCGGGACTAGCGGGAGGGGATGAGCAGTTCTTC
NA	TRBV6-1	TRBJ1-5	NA	CASSEGSRNQPQHF	TGTGCCAGCAGTGAAGGGAGCCGCAATCAGCCCCAGCATTTT
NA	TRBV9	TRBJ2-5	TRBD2	CASSVAASGRETQYF	TGTGCCAGCAGCGTAGCGGCTAGCGGACGGGAGACCCAGTACTTC
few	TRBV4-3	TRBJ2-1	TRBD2	CASSQDPSGRVYNEQFF	TGCGCCAGCAGCCAAGACCCTAGCGGGAGGGTCTACAATGAGCAGTTCTTC
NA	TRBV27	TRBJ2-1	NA	CASGRQPPTLNEQFF	TGTGCCAGCGGTAGACAGCCACCAACCTTAAATGAGCAGTTCTTC
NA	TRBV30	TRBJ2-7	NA	CAWSGGNTPNKAGYEQYF	TGTGCCTGGAGTGGGGGAAACACGCCCAATAAGGCGGGTTACGAGCAGTACTTC
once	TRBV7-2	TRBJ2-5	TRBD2	CASSQRGTSGRETQYF	TGTGCCAGCAGCCAAAGGGGGACTAGCGGGAGAGAGACCCAGTACTTC
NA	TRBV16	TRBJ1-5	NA	CASSQSAQPLRGNQPQHF	TGTGCCAGCAGCCAATCGGCCCAGCCCCTCAGGGGCAATCAGCCCCAGCATTTT
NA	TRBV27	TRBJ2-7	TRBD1	CASRPTGGATYEQYF	TGTGCCAGCAGGCCGACAGGGGGCGCGACCTACGAGCAGTACTTC
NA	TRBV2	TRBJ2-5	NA	CASSANRVGETQYF	TGTGCCAGCAGTGCGAACAGGGTGGGGGAGACCCAGTACTTC
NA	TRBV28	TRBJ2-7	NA	CASSPRVEQYF	TGTGCCAGCAGTCCCCGGGTCGAGCAGTACTTC
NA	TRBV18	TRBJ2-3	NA	CASSPRSGKVADTQYF	TGTGCCAGCTCACCACGTTCAGGGAAGGTAGCAGATACGCAGTATTTT
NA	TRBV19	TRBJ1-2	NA	CAREGGDGYTF	TGTGCCAGGGAGGGGGGGGATGGCTACACCTTC
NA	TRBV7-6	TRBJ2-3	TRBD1	CGSSLGTGRADTQYF	TGTGGCAGCAGCCTCGGGACAGGGCGGGCAGATACGCAGTATTTT
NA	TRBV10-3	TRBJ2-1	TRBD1	CAISVGTGDYNEQFF	TGTGCCATCAGTGTGGGGACAGGGGATTACAATGAGCAGTTCTTC
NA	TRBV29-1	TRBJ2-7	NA	CSVGYRSYEQYF	TGCAGCGTTGGGTACAGAAGCTACGAGCAGTACTTC
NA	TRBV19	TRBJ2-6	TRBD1	CASSIRQGVSSGANVLTF	TGTGCCAGTAGTATACGACAGGGGGTATCTTCTGGGGCCAACGTCCTGACTTTC
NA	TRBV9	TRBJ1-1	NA	CASSVQPLVVGANTEAFF	TGTGCCAGCAGCGTACAACCTTTAGTTGTGGGGGCGAACACTGAAGCTTTCTTT
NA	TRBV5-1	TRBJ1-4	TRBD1	CASSPKTGTGGEKLFF	TGCGCCAGCAGCCCCAAAACCGGGACAGGGGGCGAAAAACTGTTTTTT
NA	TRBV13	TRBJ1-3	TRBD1	CASSLGLTGGVSGNTIYF	TGTGCCAGCAGCTTAGGCCTAACAGGGGGGGTTTCTGGAAACACCATATATTTT
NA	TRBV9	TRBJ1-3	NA	CASSVGAAASGNTIYF	TGTGCCAGCAGCGTAGGGGCAGCCGCCTCTGGAAACACCATATATTTT
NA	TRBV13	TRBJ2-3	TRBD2	CASSPKKPGLAGGDTQYF	TGTGCCAGCAGCCCTAAAAAACCGGGACTAGCGGGGGGGGATACGCAGTATTTT
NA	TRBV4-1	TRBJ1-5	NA	CASSQDFGGVQPQHF	TGCGCCAGCAGCCAAGATTTTGGGGGGGTGCAGCCCCAGCATTTT
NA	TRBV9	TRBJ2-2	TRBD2	CASSVARTSGGNGELFF	TGTGCCAGCAGCGTAGCCCGGACTAGCGGGGGAAACGGGGAGCTGTTTTTT
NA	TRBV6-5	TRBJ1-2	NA	CASSYGGQTAYGYTF	TGTGCCAGCAGTTACGGTGGACAGACAGCATATGGCTACACCTTC
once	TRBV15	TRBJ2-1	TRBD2	CATSVRGVAAGGFDEQFF	TGTGCCACCAGCGTCCGGGGGGTAGCGGCGGGAGGATTCGATGAGCAGTTCTTC
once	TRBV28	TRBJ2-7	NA	CASSLRGEQYF	TGTGCCAGCAGTTTACGGGGGGAGCAGTACTTC
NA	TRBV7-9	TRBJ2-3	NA	CASSSTQRDRSDTQYF	TGTGCCAGCAGCTCGACCCAACGGGATAGGTCAGATACGCAGTATTTT
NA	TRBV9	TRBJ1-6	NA	CASSGTASILDSPLHF	TGTGCCAGCAGCGGGACAGCCTCCATACTGGATTCACCCCTCCACTTT
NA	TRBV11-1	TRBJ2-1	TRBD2	CASSPGGEYNEQFF	TGTGCCAGCAGCCCCGGGGGGGAATACAATGAGCAGTTCTTC
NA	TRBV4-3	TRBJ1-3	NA	CASSHQGTGNTIYF	TGCGCCAGCAGCCACCAGGGTACTGGAAACACCATATATTTT
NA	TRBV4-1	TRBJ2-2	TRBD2	CASSQFAQNPGLAGPNTGELFF	TGCGCCAGCAGCCAATTCGCCCAAAACCCGGGACTAGCGGGACCGAACACCGGGGAGCTGTTTTTT
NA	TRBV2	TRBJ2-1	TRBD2	CASSEPSGGGFNEQFF	TGTGCCAGCAGTGAACCTAGCGGGGGGGGGTTCAATGAGCAGTTCTTC
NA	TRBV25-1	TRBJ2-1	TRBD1	CASSPPRDRGSYNEQFF	TGTGCCAGCAGTCCCCCCCGGGACAGGGGGTCCTACAATGAGCAGTTCTTC
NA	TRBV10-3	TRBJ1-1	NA	CAISGGSGGSDTEAFF	TGTGCCATCAGTGGCGGGAGTGGGGGTTCGGACACTGAAGCTTTCTTT
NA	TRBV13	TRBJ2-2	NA	CATHRGGNTGELFF	TGTGCCACCCACAGGGGGGGTAACACCGGGGAGCTGTTTTTT
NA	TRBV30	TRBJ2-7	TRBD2	CAWSELAVSYEQYF	TGTGCCTGGAGTGAGCTAGCGGTTTCCTACGAGCAGTACTTC
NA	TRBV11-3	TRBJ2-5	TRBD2	CASSLGGPGGQETQYF	TGTGCCAGCAGCTTGGGAGGGCCAGGAGGACAAGAGACCCAGTACTTC
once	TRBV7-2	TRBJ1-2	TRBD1	CASSSGQKGNYGYTF	TGTGCCAGCAGCTCGGGACAGAAAGGGAACTATGGCTACACCTTC
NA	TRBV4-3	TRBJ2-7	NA	CASSHLGGVEQYF	TGCGCCAGCAGCCACCTAGGCGGGGTGGAGCAGTACTTC
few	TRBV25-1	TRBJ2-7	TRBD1	CASSGPGTGGYEQYF	TGTGCCAGCAGTGGCCCCGGGACAGGGGGCTACGAGCAGTACTTC
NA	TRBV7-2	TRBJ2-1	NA	CASSPRWGGAYEQFF	TGTGCCAGCAGCCCTAGGTGGGGGGGGGCCTATGAGCAGTTCTTC
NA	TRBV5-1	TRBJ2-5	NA	CASSPPATGGETQYF	TGCGCCAGCAGCCCACCCGCGACGGGGGGCGAGACCCAGTACTTC
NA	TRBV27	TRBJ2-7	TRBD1	CASSRDRVGEQYF	TGTGCCAGCAGCCGGGACAGGGTGGGCGAGCAGTACTTC